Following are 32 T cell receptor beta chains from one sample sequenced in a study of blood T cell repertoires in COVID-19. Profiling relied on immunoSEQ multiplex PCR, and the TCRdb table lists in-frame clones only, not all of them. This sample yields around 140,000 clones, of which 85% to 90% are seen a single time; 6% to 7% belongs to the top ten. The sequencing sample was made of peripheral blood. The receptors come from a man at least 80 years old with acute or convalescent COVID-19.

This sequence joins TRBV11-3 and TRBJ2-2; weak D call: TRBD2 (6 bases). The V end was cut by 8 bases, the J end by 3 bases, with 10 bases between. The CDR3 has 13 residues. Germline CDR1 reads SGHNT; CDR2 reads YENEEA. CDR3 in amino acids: CASCREDTGELFF. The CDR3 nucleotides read TGTGCCAGCTGTAGGGAGGACACCGGGGAGCTGTTTTTT.

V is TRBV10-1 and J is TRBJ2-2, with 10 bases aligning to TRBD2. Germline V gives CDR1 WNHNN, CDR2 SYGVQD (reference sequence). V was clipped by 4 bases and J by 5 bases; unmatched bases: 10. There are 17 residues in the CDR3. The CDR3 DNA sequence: TGCGCCAGCAGTGGAGGAGCGGGAGGGCCGCGGACCGGGGAGCTGTTTTTT. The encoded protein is CASSGGAGGPRTGELFF.

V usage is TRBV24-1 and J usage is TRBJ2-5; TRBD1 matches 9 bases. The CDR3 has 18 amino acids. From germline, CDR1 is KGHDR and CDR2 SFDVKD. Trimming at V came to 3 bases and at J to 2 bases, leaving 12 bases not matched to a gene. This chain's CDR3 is CATSDVSGQGTLQETQYF. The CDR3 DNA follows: TGTGCCACCAGTGATGTAAGCGGACAGGGGACTCTACAAGAGACCCAGTACTTC.

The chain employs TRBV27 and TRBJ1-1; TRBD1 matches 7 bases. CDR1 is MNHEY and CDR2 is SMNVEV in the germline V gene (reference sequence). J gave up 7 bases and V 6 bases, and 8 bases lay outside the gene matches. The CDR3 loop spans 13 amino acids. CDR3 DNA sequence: TGTGCCAGCAGGGGAAGGGGGCGCGGTGAAGCTTTCTTT. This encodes CASRGRGRGEAFF.

The CDR3: CASSREWSSGNTIYF. The DNA of the CDR3 is TGTGCCAGCAGCCGCGAGTGGAGCTCTGGAAACACCATATATTTT. The chain couples TRBV14 to TRBJ1-3; D not certain. V dropped 4 bases and J dropped 0 bases, with 10 bases sitting between them. CDR1 and CDR2 (germline): SGHDN, FVKESK. The CDR3 spans 15 residues.

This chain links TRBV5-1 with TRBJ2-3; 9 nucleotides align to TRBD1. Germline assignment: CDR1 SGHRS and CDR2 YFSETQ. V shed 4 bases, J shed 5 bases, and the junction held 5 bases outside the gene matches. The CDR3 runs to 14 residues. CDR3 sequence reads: CASSPQGARDTQYF. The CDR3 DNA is TGCGCCAGCAGCCCACAGGGGGCGAGAGATACGCAGTATTTT.

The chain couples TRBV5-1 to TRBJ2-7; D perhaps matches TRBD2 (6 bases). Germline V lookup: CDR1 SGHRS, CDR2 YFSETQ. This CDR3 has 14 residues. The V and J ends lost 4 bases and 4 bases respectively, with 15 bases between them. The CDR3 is CASSLGRGDYEQYF. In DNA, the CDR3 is TGCGCCAGCAGCCTTGGGCGCGGGGATTACGAGCAGTACTTC. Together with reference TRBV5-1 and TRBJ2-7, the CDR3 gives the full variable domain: KAGVTQTPRYLIKTRGQQVTLSCSPISGHRSVSWYQQTPGQGLQFLFEYFSETQRNKGNFPGRFSGRQFSNSRSEMNVSTLELGDSALYLCASSLGRGDYEQYFGPGTRLTVT.

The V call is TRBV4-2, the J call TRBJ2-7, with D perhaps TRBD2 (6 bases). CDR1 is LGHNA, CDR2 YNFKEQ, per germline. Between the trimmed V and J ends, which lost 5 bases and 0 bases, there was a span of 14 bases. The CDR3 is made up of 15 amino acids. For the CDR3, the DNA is TGTGCCAGCAGCTCACTGGGGGGACTCTCCTACGAGCAGTACTTC. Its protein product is CASSSLGGLSYEQYF.

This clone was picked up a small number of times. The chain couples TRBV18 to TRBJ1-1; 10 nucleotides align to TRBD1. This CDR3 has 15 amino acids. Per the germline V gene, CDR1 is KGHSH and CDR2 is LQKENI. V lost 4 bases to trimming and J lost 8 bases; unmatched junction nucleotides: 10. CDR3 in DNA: TGTGCCAGCTCACAATCTTCCGGGACAGGGGTCGAAGCTTTCTTT. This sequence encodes CASSQSSGTGVEAFF.

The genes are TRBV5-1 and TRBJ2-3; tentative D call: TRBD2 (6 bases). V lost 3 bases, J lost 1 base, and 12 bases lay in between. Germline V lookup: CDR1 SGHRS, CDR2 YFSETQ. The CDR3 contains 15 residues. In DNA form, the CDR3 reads TGCGCCAGCAGCTGGGGGGTATCTGGCACAGATACGCAGTATTTT. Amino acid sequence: CASSWGVSGTDTQYF.

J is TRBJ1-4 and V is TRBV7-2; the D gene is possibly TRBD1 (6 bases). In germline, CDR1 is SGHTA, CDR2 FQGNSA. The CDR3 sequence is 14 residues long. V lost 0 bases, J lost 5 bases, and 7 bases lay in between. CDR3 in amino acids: CASSLARGNEKLFF. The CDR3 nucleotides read TGTGCCAGCAGCTTAGCCAGGGGAAATGAAAAACTGTTTTTT.

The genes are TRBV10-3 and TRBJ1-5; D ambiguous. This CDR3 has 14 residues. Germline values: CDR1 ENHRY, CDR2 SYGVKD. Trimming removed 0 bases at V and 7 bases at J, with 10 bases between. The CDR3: CAISESAGMQPQHF. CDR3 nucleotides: TGTGCCATCAGTGAGTCAGCAGGTATGCAGCCCCAGCATTTT.

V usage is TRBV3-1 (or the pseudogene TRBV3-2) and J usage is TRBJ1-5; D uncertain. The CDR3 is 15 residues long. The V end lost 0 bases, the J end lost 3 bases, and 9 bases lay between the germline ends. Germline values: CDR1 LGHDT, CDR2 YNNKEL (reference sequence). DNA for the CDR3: TGTGCCAGCAGCCAAGATGGCCGATCCAATCAGCCCCAGCATTTT. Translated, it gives CASSQDGRSNQPQHF.

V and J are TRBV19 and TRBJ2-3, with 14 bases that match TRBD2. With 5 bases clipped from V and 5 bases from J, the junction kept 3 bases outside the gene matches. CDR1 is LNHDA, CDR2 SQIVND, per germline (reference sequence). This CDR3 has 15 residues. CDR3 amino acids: CASSSGTSGRDTQYF. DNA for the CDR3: TGTGCCAGTAGTTCCGGGACTAGCGGGAGAGATACGCAGTATTTT.

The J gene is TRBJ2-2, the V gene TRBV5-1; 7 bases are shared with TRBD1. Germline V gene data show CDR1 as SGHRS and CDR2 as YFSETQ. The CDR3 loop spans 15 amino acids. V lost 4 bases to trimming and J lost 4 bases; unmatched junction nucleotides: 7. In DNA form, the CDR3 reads TGCGCCAGCAGCGTTACAGGGGCGAGCACCGGGGAGCTGTTTTTT. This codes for CASSVTGASTGELFF.

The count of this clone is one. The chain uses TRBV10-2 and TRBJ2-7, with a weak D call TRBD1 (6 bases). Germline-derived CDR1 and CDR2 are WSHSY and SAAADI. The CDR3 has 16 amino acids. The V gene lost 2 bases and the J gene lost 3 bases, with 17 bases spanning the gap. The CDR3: CASSENRRGGIYEQYF. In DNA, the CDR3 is TGCGCCAGCAGTGAGAACCGTAGAGGGGGAATCTACGAGCAGTACTTC.

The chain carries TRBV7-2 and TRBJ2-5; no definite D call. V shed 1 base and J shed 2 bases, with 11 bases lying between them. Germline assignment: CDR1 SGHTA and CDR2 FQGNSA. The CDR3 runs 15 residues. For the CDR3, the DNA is TGTGCCAGCAGCTTAGGGGCGAATGCACAAGAGACCCAGTACTTC. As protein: CASSLGANAQETQYF.

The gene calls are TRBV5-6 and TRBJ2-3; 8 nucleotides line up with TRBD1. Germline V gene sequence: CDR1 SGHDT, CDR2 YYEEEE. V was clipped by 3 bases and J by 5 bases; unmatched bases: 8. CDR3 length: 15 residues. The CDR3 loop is CASSSTGQGEDTQYF. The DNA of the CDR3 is TGTGCCAGCAGCTCTACTGGACAGGGAGAAGATACGCAGTATTTT.

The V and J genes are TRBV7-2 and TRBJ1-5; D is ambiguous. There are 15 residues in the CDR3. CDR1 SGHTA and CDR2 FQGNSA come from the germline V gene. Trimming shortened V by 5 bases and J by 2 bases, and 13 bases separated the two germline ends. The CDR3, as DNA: TGTGCCAGCAGCGACATTGGGCGCGGCAATCAGCCCCAGCATTTT. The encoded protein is CASSDIGRGNQPQHF. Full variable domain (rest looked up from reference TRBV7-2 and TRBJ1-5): GAGVSQSPSNKVTEKGKDVELRCDPISGHTALYWYRQSLGQGLEFLIYFQGNSAPDKSGLPSDRFSAERTGGSVSTLTIQRTQQEDSAVYLCASSDIGRGNQPQHFGDGTRLSIL.

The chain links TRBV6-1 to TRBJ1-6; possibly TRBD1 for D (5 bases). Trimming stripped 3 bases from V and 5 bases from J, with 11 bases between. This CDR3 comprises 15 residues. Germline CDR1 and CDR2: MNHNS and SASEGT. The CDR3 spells CASSEGPGNNSPLHF. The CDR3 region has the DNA TGTGCCAGCAGTGAGGGGCCTGGGAATAATTCACCCCTCCACTTT.

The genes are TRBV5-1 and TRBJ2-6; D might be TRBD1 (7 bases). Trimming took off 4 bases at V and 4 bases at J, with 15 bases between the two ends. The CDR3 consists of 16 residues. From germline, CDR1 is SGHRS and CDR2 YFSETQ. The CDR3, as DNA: TGCGCCAGCAGCCCGTGGAGGGGGCCCGGGGCCAACGTCCTGACTTTC. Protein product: CASSPWRGPGANVLTF.

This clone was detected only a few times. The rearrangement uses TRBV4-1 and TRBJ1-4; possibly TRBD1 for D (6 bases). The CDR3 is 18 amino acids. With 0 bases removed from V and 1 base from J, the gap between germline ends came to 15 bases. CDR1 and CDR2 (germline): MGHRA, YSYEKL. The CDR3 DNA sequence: TGCGCCAGCAGCCAAGACCCCCAGGGGAGGGTAACTAATGAAAAACTGTTTTTT. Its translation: CASSQDPQGRVTNEKLFF.

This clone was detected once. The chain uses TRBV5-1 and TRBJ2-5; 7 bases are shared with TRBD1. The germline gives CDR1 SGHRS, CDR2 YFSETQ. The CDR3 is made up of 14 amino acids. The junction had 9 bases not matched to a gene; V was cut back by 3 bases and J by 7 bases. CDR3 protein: CASSWPGQDGTQYF. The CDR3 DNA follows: TGCGCCAGCAGCTGGCCCGGACAGGACGGGACCCAGTACTTC.

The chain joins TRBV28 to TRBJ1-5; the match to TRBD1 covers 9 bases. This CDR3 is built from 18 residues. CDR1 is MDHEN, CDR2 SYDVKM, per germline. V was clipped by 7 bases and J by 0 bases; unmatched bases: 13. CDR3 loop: CASITQGQGFYSNQPQHF. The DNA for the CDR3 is TGTGCCAGCATTACCCAGGGACAGGGATTTTATAGCAATCAGCCCCAGCATTTT.

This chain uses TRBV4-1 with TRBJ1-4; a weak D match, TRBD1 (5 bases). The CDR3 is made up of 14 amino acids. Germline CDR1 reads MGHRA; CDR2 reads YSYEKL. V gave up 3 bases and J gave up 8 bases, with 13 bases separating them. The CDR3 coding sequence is TGCGCCAGCAGCCACTCAGGGCAAGGGGAAAAACTGTTTTTT. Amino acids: CASSHSGQGEKLFF.

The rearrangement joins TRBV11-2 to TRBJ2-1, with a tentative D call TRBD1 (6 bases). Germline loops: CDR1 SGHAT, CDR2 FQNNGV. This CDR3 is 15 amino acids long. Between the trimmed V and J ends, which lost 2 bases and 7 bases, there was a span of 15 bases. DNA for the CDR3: TGTGCCAGCAGCTTAAATATAGGGGGTTCTAATGAGCAGTTCTTC. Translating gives CASSLNIGGSNEQFF.

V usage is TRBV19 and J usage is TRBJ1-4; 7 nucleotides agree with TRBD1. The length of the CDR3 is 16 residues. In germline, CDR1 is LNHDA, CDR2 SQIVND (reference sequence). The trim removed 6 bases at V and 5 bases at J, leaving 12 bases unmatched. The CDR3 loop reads CASSAPTGFRNEKLFF. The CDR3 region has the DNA TGTGCCAGTAGCGCCCCGACAGGGTTCCGAAATGAAAAACTGTTTTTT.

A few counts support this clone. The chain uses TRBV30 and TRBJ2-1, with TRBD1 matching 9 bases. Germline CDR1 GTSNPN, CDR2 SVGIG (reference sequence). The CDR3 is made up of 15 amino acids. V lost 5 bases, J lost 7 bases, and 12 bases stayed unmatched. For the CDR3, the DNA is TGTGCCTGGTACGAAACGGACAGGGGTCGGAATGAGCAGTTCTTC. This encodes CAWYETDRGRNEQFF.

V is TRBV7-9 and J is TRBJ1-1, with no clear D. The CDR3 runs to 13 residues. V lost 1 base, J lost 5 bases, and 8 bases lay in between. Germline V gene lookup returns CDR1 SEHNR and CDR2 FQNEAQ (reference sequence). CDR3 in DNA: TGTGCCAGCAGCTTAGATGCGGGAACTGAAGCTTTCTTT. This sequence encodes CASSLDAGTEAFF.

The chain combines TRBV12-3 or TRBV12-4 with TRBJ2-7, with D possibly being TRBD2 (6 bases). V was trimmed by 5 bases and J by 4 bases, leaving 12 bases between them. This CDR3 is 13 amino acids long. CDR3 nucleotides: TGTGCCAGCAGTCCGGGGGAAAGGTACGAGCAGTACTTC. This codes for CASSPGERYEQYF.

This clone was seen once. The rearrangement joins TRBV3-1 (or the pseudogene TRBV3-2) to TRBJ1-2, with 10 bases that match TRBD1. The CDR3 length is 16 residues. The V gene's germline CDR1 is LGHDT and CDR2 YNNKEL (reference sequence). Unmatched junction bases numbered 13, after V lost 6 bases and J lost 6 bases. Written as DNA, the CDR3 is TGTGCCAGCAGTCACCTTTCGGGACAGGGGTCGGATGGCTACACCTTC. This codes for CASSHLSGQGSDGYTF.

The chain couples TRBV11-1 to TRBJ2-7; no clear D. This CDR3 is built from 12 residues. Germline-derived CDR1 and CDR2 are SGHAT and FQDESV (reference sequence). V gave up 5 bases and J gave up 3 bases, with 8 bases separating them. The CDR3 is CASSHGLYEQYF. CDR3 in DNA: TGTGCCAGCAGCCATGGGCTCTACGAGCAGTACTTC.